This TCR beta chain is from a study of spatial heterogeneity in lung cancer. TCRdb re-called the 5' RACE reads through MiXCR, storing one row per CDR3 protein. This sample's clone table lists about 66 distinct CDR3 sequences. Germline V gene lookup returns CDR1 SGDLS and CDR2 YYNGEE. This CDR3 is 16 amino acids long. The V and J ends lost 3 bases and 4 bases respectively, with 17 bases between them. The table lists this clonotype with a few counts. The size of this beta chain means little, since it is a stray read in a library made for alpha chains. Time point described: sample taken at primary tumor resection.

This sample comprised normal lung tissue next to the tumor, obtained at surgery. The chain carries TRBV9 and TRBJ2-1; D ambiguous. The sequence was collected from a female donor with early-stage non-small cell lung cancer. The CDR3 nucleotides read TGTGCCAGCAGCGCCACCGCCCTTGGGCCATACAATGAGCAGTTCTTC. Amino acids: CASSATALGPYNEQFF.